One and the same sample provided the 18 T cell receptor beta chains below, sequenced in a study of blood T cell repertoires in COVID-19. This table comes from immunoSEQ multiplex PCR, and its TCRdb copy is limited to in-frame clones, with some not included. This sample has about 300,000 clones; about 90% occur once, and the top ten carry nearly 6.5%. The specimen was peripheral blood. These receptors came from a young man who had recovered from COVID-19.

This clone has a single count. The rearrangement joins TRBV21-1 to TRBJ2-7; TRBD1 reflects the table's D call only, with no check against the DNA. TRBV21-1 is a documented pseudogene. This CDR3 has 15 residues. For the CDR3, the DNA is TGTGCCAGCACCATGGACAGGCGAAAGGCCTACGAGCAGTACTTC. Its protein product is CASTMDRRKAYEQYF.

The rearrangement links TRBV5-1 to TRBJ2-7; 7 nucleotides match TRBD1. The CDR3 totals 16 residues. The junction had 11 bases not matched to a gene; V was cut back by 3 bases and J by 2 bases. Germline lookup yields CDR1 SGHRS and CDR2 YFSETQ. CDR3 residues: CASSYSSGQKTYEQYF. Here the CDR3 DNA reads TGCGCCAGCAGCTACTCGTCGGGACAGAAAACCTACGAGCAGTACTTC. Full variable domain (remainder filled in from reference TRBV5-1 and TRBJ2-7): KAGVTQTPRYLIKTRGQQVTLSCSPISGHRSVSWYQQTPGQGLQFLFEYFSETQRNKGNFPGRFSGRQFSNSRSEMNVSTLELGDSALYLCASSYSSGQKTYEQYFGPGTRLTVT.

The chain has TRBV5-1 and TRBJ2-2; D may be TRBD2 (6 bases). Germline V lookup: CDR1 SGHRS, CDR2 YFSETQ. This CDR3 has 15 amino acids. Trimming removed 1 base from V and 6 bases from J, with 13 bases in between. The CDR3 reads CASSLSGDGSGELFF. The CDR3 nucleotides are TGCGCCAGCAGCTTGTCGGGGGACGGATCCGGGGAGCTGTTTTTT.

The chain joins TRBV6-4 to TRBJ2-2; D is uncertain. V was trimmed by 4 bases and J by 1 base, leaving 7 bases between them. This CDR3 is built from 14 residues. From germline, CDR1 is MRHNA and CDR2 SNTAGT. This CDR3 is CASSGTVNTGELFF. The DNA for the CDR3 is TGTGCCAGCAGTGGCACAGTGAACACCGGGGAGCTGTTTTTT.

This rearrangement joins TRBV14 to TRBJ1-1; D gene ambiguous. CDR3 length equals 15 residues. V shed 1 base and J shed 3 bases, with 12 bases lying between them. Germline V gene data show CDR1 as SGHDN and CDR2 as FVKESK. The CDR3 reads CASSQGGSLDTEAFF. CDR3 sequence (DNA): TGTGCCAGCAGCCAAGGCGGAAGTTTAGACACTGAAGCTTTCTTT.

This sequence joins TRBV6-2 or TRBV6-3 and TRBJ1-2, with TRBD1 matching 8 bases. The CDR3 totals 14 residues. The V gene's germline CDR1 is MNHEY and CDR2 SVGEGT. The junction had 8 bases not matched to a gene; V was cut back by 2 bases and J by 9 bases. The CDR3 loop is CASSYVDRGGSYTF. DNA for the CDR3: TGTGCCAGCAGTTACGTCGACAGGGGAGGTAGCTACACCTTC.

The chain uses TRBV11-2 and TRBJ2-5; TRBD2 matches at 10 bases. The germline gives CDR1 SGHAT, CDR2 FQNNGV. The CDR3 sequence is 17 residues long. With V trimmed by 5 bases and J by 2 bases, 11 bases remained unmatched. CDR3 sequence (DNA): TGTGCCAGCAGCCGAAACCCGGGACTAGCGAGTCAAGAGACCCAGTACTTC. It codes for CASSRNPGLASQETQYF.

V gene TRBV19 combines with J gene TRBJ1-1, with D perhaps TRBD1 (6 bases). The germline V gene has CDR1 LNHDA and CDR2 SQIVND (reference sequence). V lost 10 bases and J 0 bases, leaving 15 bases between the germline ends. The CDR3 length is 14 residues. This CDR3 is CATTQGAMNTEAFF. The CDR3 DNA follows: TGTGCCACTACACAGGGTGCGATGAACACTGAAGCTTTCTTT. Full variable domain (missing parts from reference TRBV19 and TRBJ1-1): DGGITQSPKYLFRKEGQNVTLSCEQNLNHDAMYWYRQDPGQGLRLIYYSQIVNDFQKGDIAEGYSVSREKKESFPLTVTSAQKNPTAFYLCATTQGAMNTEAFFGQGTRLTVV.

J is TRBJ2-3 and V is TRBV11-2, with 13 bases lining up with TRBD2. Unmatched junction bases numbered 4, after V lost 1 base and J lost 3 bases. CDR1 is SGHAT and CDR2 is FQNNGV in the germline V gene. The CDR3 loop spans 17 amino acids. The CDR3: CASSLARTSGSTDTQYF. The DNA for the CDR3 is TGTGCCAGCAGCTTAGCTCGGACTAGCGGGAGTACAGATACGCAGTATTTT.

V usage is TRBV4-2 and J usage is TRBJ1-1; 9 bases match TRBD1. The germline V gene encodes CDR1 LGHNA and CDR2 YNFKEQ. The V gene end was trimmed by 2 bases and the J gene end by 1 base; junction bases not matched to a gene: 5. The CDR3 runs to 16 residues. The CDR3 is CASSQKPGQGNTEAFF. CDR3 sequence (DNA): TGTGCCAGCAGCCAAAAACCGGGACAGGGGAACACTGAAGCTTTCTTT.

This chain links TRBV10-3 with TRBJ1-1; the match to TRBD1 covers 7 bases. The CDR3 spans 14 residues. Trimming removed 4 bases from V and 3 bases from J; junction bases left unmatched: 5. Germline values: CDR1 ENHRY, CDR2 SYGVKD. CDR3 loop: CAISVTGTDTEAFF. DNA for the CDR3: TGTGCCATCAGTGTAACAGGGACAGACACTGAAGCTTTCTTT.

For the CDR3, the DNA is TGTGCCAGCAGCTCCTCTCAGGGGATGAACACTGAAGCTTTCTTT. Protein product: CASSSSQGMNTEAFF. The V call is TRBV7-2, the J call TRBJ1-1; D possibly corresponds to TRBD1 (6 bases). V shed 4 bases and J shed 0 bases, with 12 bases lying between them. CDR1 SGHTA and CDR2 FQGNSA come from the germline V gene. CDR3 length: 15 amino acids.

The count of this clone is one. This sequence joins TRBV11-2 and TRBJ1-1; the match to TRBD1 covers 8 bases. Germline-derived CDR1 and CDR2 are SGHAT and FQNNGV. After removal of 2 bases from V and 1 base from J, the junction contained 3 bases not matched to a gene. The CDR3 is made up of 15 amino acids. The CDR3 DNA follows: TGTGCCAGCAGCTTAAGGACAGGGCCGAACACTGAAGCTTTCTTT. Protein: CASSLRTGPNTEAFF.

The chain is built from TRBV5-1 and TRBJ1-2; D is ambiguous. The CDR3 extends over 15 amino acids. CDR1 SGHRS and CDR2 YFSETQ come from the germline V gene. V was trimmed by 2 bases and J by 4 bases, leaving 15 bases between them. The CDR3 loop is CASSLGGRNSYGYTF. For the CDR3, the DNA is TGCGCCAGCAGCTTAGGAGGCAGGAACTCCTATGGCTACACCTTC.

The chain has TRBV6-5 and TRBJ1-6, with D unresolved. Germline CDR1 MNHEY, CDR2 SVGAGI. V lost 6 bases and J lost 8, with 17 bases in between. This CDR3 comprises 15 residues. This CDR3 is CASSPVPGLDSPLHF. CDR3 DNA sequence: TGTGCCAGCAGCCCCGTGCCGGGTCTGGATTCACCCCTCCACTTT.

The chain couples TRBV7-9 to TRBJ2-5, with TRBD2 as a possible D gene (5 bases). Trimming took 5 bases from V and 1 from J, leaving 8 bases between them. CDR3 size: 13 residues. Germline V lookup: CDR1 SEHNR, CDR2 FQNEAQ (reference sequence). The CDR3 protein is CASSGSVQETQYF. In nucleotides, the CDR3 is TGTGCCAGCAGCGGTAGCGTCCAAGAGACCCAGTACTTC.

V and J are TRBV10-3 and TRBJ1-2, with 7 bases that match TRBD1. Germline V gene data show CDR1 as ENHRY and CDR2 as SYGVKD. The CDR3 totals 14 residues. Trimming cost V 6 bases and J 8 bases; bases outside gene matches: 12. In DNA, the CDR3 is TGTGCCATCAGATTCGGGACAGCCCCCGAAGGCTACACCTTC. As protein: CAIRFGTAPEGYTF.

The chain uses TRBV6-5 and TRBJ1-3, with unresolved D. V dropped 2 bases and J dropped 0 bases, with 8 bases sitting between them. CDR1 and CDR2 from the germline V gene are MNHEY and SVGAGI. The CDR3 has 15 residues. CDR3 protein: CASSYGTDSGNTIYF. The CDR3, as DNA: TGTGCCAGCAGTTACGGAACAGACTCTGGAAACACCATATATTTT.